The 9 T cell receptor beta chains given below trace back to one sample, sequenced in a study of cytomegalovirus exposure and HLA in healthy donors. Primers for the PCR totalled 60 Vbeta and 13 Jbeta. This table comes from immunoSEQ multiplex PCR, and its TCRdb copy is limited to in-frame clones, with some not included. The repertoire includes approximately 110,000 clones, 65% to 80% of them detected once, and around 5.1% sits in the top ten. Sequences were obtained from PBMCs. Receptor source: a female donor in good health and CMV-seropositive.

This clone was counted a few times. The V call is TRBV11-3, the J call TRBJ2-3; D is unresolved. Germline CDR1 reads SGHNT; CDR2 reads YENEEA. The CDR3 runs 13 residues. V shed 1 base and J shed 1 base, with 3 bases lying between them. The CDR3 reads CASSLAGTDTQYF. CDR3 bases: TGTGCCAGCAGCTTAGCGGGCACAGATACGCAGTATTTT.

This clone was counted between two and nine times. The genes are TRBV2 and TRBJ2-5; D is ambiguous. The CDR3 is 15 residues long. Germline CDR1 and CDR2: SNHLY and FYNNEI. The V gene lost 2 bases and the J gene lost 5 bases, with 15 bases spanning the gap. The CDR3 loop reads CASSEPDPEVETQYF. In DNA form, the CDR3 reads TGTGCCAGCAGTGAACCTGACCCCGAGGTGGAGACCCAGTACTTC.

CDR3 amino acids: CASSPLSGVYGYTF. CDR3 bases: TGTGCCAGCAGCCCTCTTTCCGGGGTCTATGGCTACACCTTC. V is TRBV13 and J is TRBJ1-2; D remains unclear. The V gene's germline CDR1 is PRHDT and CDR2 FYEKMQ (reference sequence). V was trimmed by 5 bases and J by 4 bases, leaving 14 bases between them. There are 14 residues in the CDR3.

This chain joins TRBV29-1 and TRBJ1-1; the D gene is possibly TRBD1 (6 bases). V dropped 5 bases and J dropped 8 bases, with 15 bases sitting between them. Germline-derived CDR1 and CDR2 are SQVTM and ANQGSEA. The length of the CDR3 is 12 residues. The CDR3 spells CSVTRGSSEAFF. In DNA, the CDR3 is TGCAGCGTTACCAGGGGATCGTCCGAAGCTTTCTTT. Using reference TRBV29-1 and TRBJ1-1 for the parts outside the CDR3, the full variable domain is SAVISQKPSRDICQRGTSLTIQCQVDSQVTMMFWYRQQPGQSLTLIATANQGSEATYESGFVIDKFPISRPNLTFSTLTVSNMSPEDSSIYLCSVTRGSSEAFFGQGTRLTVV.

In this sample, this clone turned up a few times. CDR3 DNA: TGTGCCAGCAGTGGCGGAGGACTAGCGGGAGGCGGGAATGAGCAGTTCTTC. It encodes CASSGGGLAGGGNEQFF. The chain recombines TRBV6-1 with TRBJ2-1; 14 nucleotides align to TRBD2. CDR1 and CDR2 (germline): MNHNS, SASEGT. V lost 4 bases to trimming and J lost 7 bases; unmatched junction nucleotides: 9. The CDR3 is made up of 17 amino acids.

For the CDR3, the DNA is TGTGCCAGCAGTTTAGGATCCGGGTCCCCTCTCCTCTACGAGCAGTACTTC. Translating gives CASSLGSGSPLLYEQYF. The chain is built from TRBV27 and TRBJ2-7; D is ambiguous. This CDR3 is built from 17 residues. The V end lost 2 bases, the J end lost 3 bases, and 20 bases lay between the germline ends. The V gene's germline CDR1 is MNHEY and CDR2 SMNVEV (reference sequence).

The chain recombines TRBV4-3 with TRBJ1-6, with D unresolved. V lost 0 bases to trimming and J lost 0 bases, with 6 bases between them. The CDR3 is 16 amino acids. CDR1 is LGHNA, CDR2 YSLEER, per germline. The CDR3 loop reads CASSQEGLSYNSPLHF. The CDR3 bases are TGCGCCAGCAGCCAAGAGGGCCTCTCCTATAATTCACCCCTCCACTTT.

The V and J genes are TRBV7-2 and TRBJ2-3, with TRBD2 identical over 11 bases. Germline-derived CDR1 and CDR2 are SGHTA and FQGNSA. This CDR3 comprises 15 residues. With V trimmed by 8 bases and J by 2 bases, 6 bases remained unmatched. The CDR3 spells CASHTSGGATDTQYF. The CDR3 nucleotides read TGTGCCAGCCATACTAGCGGGGGAGCCACAGATACGCAGTATTTT.

This clone was seen just once. This chain links TRBV13 with TRBJ2-1; 9 bases agree with TRBD2. The germline CDR1 and CDR2 sequences are PRHDT and FYEKMQ (reference sequence). The V segment lost 1 base and the J segment 6 bases; nucleotides outside the gene matches: 7. The CDR3 extends over 16 amino acids. For the CDR3, the DNA is TGTGCCAGCAGCTTAGACCAGCGGGAGGTTTTCAATGAGCAGTTCTTC. Its translation is CASSLDQREVFNEQFF.